This TCR beta chain was sequenced for a study of T cell responses to AZD1222 COVID-19 vaccine. Study-wide context: Pooled together were second doses at about 4 or about 12 weeks. Study outcomes and limitations: Most donors were white British and more were female, and clonal diversity was possibly underestimated. Repertoires were obtained only post-peak T cell response.

A word on this clone: Its target is unknown.

Libraries were prepared by immunoSEQ multiplex PCR; TCRdb keeps only in-frame clonotypes and omits some of them. Found here are around 140,000 clones, approximately 84% of them singletons; the top ten hold 20% to 25%. V was clipped by 1 base and J by 11 bases; unmatched bases: 9. This CDR3 region has 15 residues. The germline V gene encodes CDR1 SGHTA and CDR2 FQGNSA. The TCR comes from an adult in good health. Material: peripheral blood, obtained on day 0 of AZD1222 vaccination. The chain has TRBV7-2 and TRBJ2-3, with 10 bases fitting TRBD1. CDR3 protein: CASSLVGTGVVVQYF. CDR3 coding DNA: TGTGCCAGCAGCTTAGTTGGGACAGGGGTCGTGGTGCAGTATTTT. The entire variable domain, with the rest obtained from reference TRBV7-2 and TRBJ2-3, is as follows: GAGVSQSPSNKVTEKGKDVELRCDPISGHTALYWYRQSLGQGLEFLIYFQGNSAPDKSGLPSDRFSAERTGGSVSTLTIQRTQQEDSAVYLCASSLVGTGVVVQYFGPGTRLTVL.